This T cell receptor beta chain was sequenced during a study of siplizumab effects on memory and regulatory T cells (dated by TCRdb to the late 2010s). Study-wide context: Across under 10 responder-stimulator pairs, mixed lymphocyte reactions were run in pairs, about 1 with siplizumab at 0.75 to 1 ug/mL and about 1 without drug. The study looked at the effect of siplizumab, an anti-CD2 antibody, on alloreactive T-cell subsets in allogeneic mixed lymphocyte reactions made from human PBMCs.

On this clone itself: Its recognized antigen is unknown. No much larger clone is present one base from it, and per-base qualities are unavailable.

The library relied on the immunoSEQ multiplex PCR assay. Around 10^5 TCR templates per sample were assayed by the deep sequencing platform. Genomic DNA extracted from sorted T cells was the material used for TCRbeta CDR3 sequencing. As for the authors' bioinformatics: The R programming language was used for clonal analysis of TCRbeta CDR3 data. Alloreactive CD4+ and CD8+ clones were identified by comparing unstimulated samples to CFSE-low samples taken after the reaction. Regulatory or non-regulatory origin of alloreactive CD4+ clones was assigned by matching sequences to the sorted unstimulated Treg and non-Treg repertoires. TCRdb took over this immuneACCESS table, retaining in-frame rearrangements with V and J assigned. Such tables are incomplete; in checked studies, under half of the missing clones stem from an unresolved V gene, and the remainder is unexplained. V, J and clone size are those of that table, while D and trimming were read from the DNA. The table for this sample lists 15,000 to 20,000 clones; 46% of them were counted only once. The top ten hold 4% to 6% of the sample.

For about 6 days, cells in the mixed lymphocyte reaction were kept in coculture at 37 degrees C. After responder PBMCs were labelled with CFSE and stimulator PBMCs with Violet Dye, the two populations were combined at a 1:1 ratio. TCRbeta CDR3 sequencing was performed on sorted unstimulated T cells and on proliferating T cells recovered from mixed lymphocyte reactions. Fresh whole blood from nine to ten HLA-typed healthy donors was used as the source from which PBMCs were isolated. Proliferating CFSE-low responder T cells were FACS-sorted after the mixed lymphocyte reaction for TCR sequencing. The research as a whole found: For roughly 75-97% of proliferating CD4+ or CD8+ clones, no naive or memory phenotype could be assigned. Siplizumab significantly reduced the cumulative frequency of alloreactive sequences traceable to unstimulated CD4+ memory T cells. The suppressive function of proliferating Tregs from siplizumab cultures was not functionally confirmed. Because sequences at frequencies below about 10^-5 were poorly captured, only a minor fraction of alloreactive clones could be mapped back to unstimulated subsets. Unstimulated naive T cells appeared to be more diverse than memory T cells, and naive cells seemed to make a substantial contribution to the alloresponse. In reactions with siplizumab, an average of approximately 69% of mappable alloreactive CD4+ clones were Treg-derived, compared with 25% to 30% in control reactions.

The CDR3, cysteine through phenylalanine, is 14 amino acids long. Only the CDR3 region is kept as DNA, spanning 42 bases read in frame from base 1. V drops 6 bases and J drops 1 base, leaving 11 bases in between. Sequences LNHDA (CDR1) and SQIVND (CDR2) are obtained from the germline V gene (reference sequence). The rearrangement joined TRBV19 to TRBJ2-3, with no confidently assigned D gene. This receptor was taken from a human donor in good health; the cells came from an allogeneic mixed lymphocyte reaction. The sequenced sample consisted of CFSE-low (dividing) CD4+ T cells sorted from an allogeneic mixed lymphocyte reaction. The CDR3 reads CASSTTFGTDTQYF. The sequence in DNA is TGTGCCAGTAGCACTACTTTTGGCACAGATACGCAGTATTTT.